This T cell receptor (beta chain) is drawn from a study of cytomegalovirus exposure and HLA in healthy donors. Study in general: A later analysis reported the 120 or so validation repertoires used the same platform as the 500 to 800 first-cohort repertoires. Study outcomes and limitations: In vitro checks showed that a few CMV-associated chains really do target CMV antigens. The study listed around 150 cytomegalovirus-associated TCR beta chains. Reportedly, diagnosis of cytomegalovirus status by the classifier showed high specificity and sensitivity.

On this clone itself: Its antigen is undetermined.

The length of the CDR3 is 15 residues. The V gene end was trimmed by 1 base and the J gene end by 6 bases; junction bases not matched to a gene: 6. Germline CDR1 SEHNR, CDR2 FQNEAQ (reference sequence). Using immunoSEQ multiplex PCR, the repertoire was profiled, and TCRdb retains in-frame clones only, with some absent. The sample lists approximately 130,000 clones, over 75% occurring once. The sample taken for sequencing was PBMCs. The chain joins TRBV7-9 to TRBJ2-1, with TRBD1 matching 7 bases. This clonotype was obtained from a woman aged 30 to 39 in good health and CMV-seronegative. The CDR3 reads CASSLGTGPGNEQFF. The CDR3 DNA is TGTGCCAGCAGCTTAGGGACAGGACCGGGCAATGAGCAGTTCTTC.